These T cell receptor beta chains were read from a single sample in a study of CD8 T cells in ankylosing spondylitis. From the 5' RACE reads, TCRdb called clonotypes with MiXCR, one entry per CDR3 protein. The data contain 350,000 or so distinct CDR3 sequences, less than 10% of them singletons. The sequencing sample was made of blood, either unsorted or a sorted T cell fraction (not recorded which). These receptors came from a male donor with ankylosing spondylitis. Each CDR3 is given with its conserved first and last residue. Each record gives: clone size, J gene, D gene, V gene, CDR3 protein, CDR3 DNA. A D gene is named only where the DNA matches it firmly. Part of the rows lack a size; the others show once, few, many or a class for expanded clones.

>few|TRBJ2-6|.|TRBV2
CARVRAGANVLTF
TGTGCCAGGGTGCGGGCTGGGGCCAACGTCCTGACTTTC
>many|TRBJ1-3|.|TRBV12-3/TRBV12-4
CASSPARSGNTIYF
TGTGCCAGCAGTCCAGCACGCTCTGGAAACACCATATATTTT
>.|TRBJ2-7|.|TRBV10-1
CASSGLMEDEQYF
TGCGCCAGCAGTGGGTTGATGGAGGACGAGCAGTACTTC
>.|TRBJ1-1|.|TRBV9
CASSVGPGGENTEAFF
TGTGCCAGCAGCGTAGGGCCGGGGGGGGAGAACACTGAAGCTTTCTTT
>many|TRBJ2-1|TRBD2|TRBV20-1
CSAFPTKLAGGVNEQFF
TGCAGTGCTTTCCCAACAAAACTAGCGGGAGGTGTTAATGAGCAGTTCTTC
>many|TRBJ2-7|TRBD1|TRBV10-3
CAISPGTGPGGWNYEQYF
TGTGCCATCAGCCCCGGGACAGGGCCCGGGGGCTGGAACTACGAGCAGTACTTC
>.|TRBJ2-5|TRBD2|TRBV7-9
CASSFPSGRSPETQYF
TGTGCCAGCAGCTTTCCTAGCGGGAGGTCCCCAGAGACCCAGTACTTC
>few|TRBJ1-4|.|TRBV4-3
CASSQDRVSGELFF
TGCGCCAGCAGCCAAGATCGAGTTAGCGGGGAACTGTTTTTT
>many|TRBJ2-1|TRBD2|TRBV7-9
CASSAPTSVTNNEQFF
TGTGCCAGCAGCGCGCCGACTAGCGTAACCAACAATGAGCAGTTCTTC
>many|TRBJ2-5|TRBD1|TRBV5-5
CASSWTGGSETQYF
TGTGCCAGCAGCTGGACAGGGGGAAGTGAGACCCAGTACTTC
>.|TRBJ1-1|.|TRBV5-1
CASSTQRNTEAFF
TGCGCCAGCAGCACTCAGAGGAACACTGAAGCTTTCTTT
>many|TRBJ1-4|TRBD1|TRBV9
CASSPRGTGNEKLFF
TGTGCCAGCAGCCCCAGGGGGACGGGGAATGAAAAACTGTTTTTT
>few|TRBJ1-1|.|TRBV6-2/TRBV6-3
CASRDGNTEAFF
TGTGCCAGCAGGGACGGGAACACTGAAGCTTTCTTT
>few|TRBJ1-2|.|TRBV5-1
CASSIDSPPNYGYTF
TGCGCCAGCAGCATCGACAGCCCTCCGAACTATGGCTACACCTTC
>.|TRBJ1-2|TRBD1|TRBV9
CASSPRDRAFYGYTF
TGTGCCAGCAGCCCCCGGGACAGGGCTTTCTATGGCTACACCTTC
>few|TRBJ2-1|.|TRBV5-1
CASSFPNRGSSYNEQFF
TGCGCCAGCAGCTTCCCAAACCGGGGGAGCTCCTACAATGAGCAGTTCTTC
>.|TRBJ2-5|.|TRBV6-1
CASRPPGRETQYF
TGTGCCAGCAGACCTCCGGGGCGAGAGACCCAGTACTTC
>many|TRBJ1-1|.|TRBV7-2
CASSYLSTGAEAFF
TGTGCCAGCAGCTATCTCTCGACAGGAGCGGAGGCTTTCTTT
>.|TRBJ2-1|.|TRBV27
CASDHWAVTYNEQFF
TGTGCCAGCGATCACTGGGCGGTTACCTACAATGAGCAGTTCTTC
>few|TRBJ1-2|.|TRBV5-6
CASFRDRGYGYTF
TGTGCCAGCTTTCGGGATCGAGGCTATGGCTACACCTTC
>once|TRBJ2-1|TRBD1|TRBV11-2
CASSLESRGLGEQFF
TGTGCCAGCAGCTTAGAATCCAGGGGGCTGGGTGAGCAGTTCTTC
>.|TRBJ1-2|TRBD1|TRBV10-3
CAIKRDREVVYGYTF
TGTGCCATTAAAAGGGACAGGGAAGTGGTCTATGGCTACACCTTC
>.|TRBJ1-1|.|TRBV7-9
CASSLVASTEAFF
TGTGCCAGCAGCTTAGTCGCATCCACTGAAGCTTTCTTT
>many|TRBJ2-6|.|TRBV28
CASSPAQANVLTF
TGTGCCAGCAGCCCGGCCCAGGCCAACGTCCTGACTTTC
>.|TRBJ2-1|TRBD1|TRBV5-1
CASAWDSSYNEQFF
TGCGCCAGCGCCTGGGACAGCTCCTACAATGAGCAGTTCTTC
>few|TRBJ2-5|.|TRBV7-2
CASSLALRGGQETQYF
TGTGCCAGCAGCTTAGCGCTTAGGGGGGGACAAGAGACCCAGTACTTC
>.|TRBJ1-2|TRBD1|TRBV5-1
CASSLEDRVSLDYTF
TGCGCCAGCAGCTTGGAGGACAGGGTGTCCCTAGACTACACCTTC
>.|TRBJ2-7|.|TRBV6-1
CASTYGGGPSYEQYF
TGTGCCAGCACCTACGGTGGGGGACCCTCCTACGAGCAGTACTTC
>many|TRBJ2-1|TRBD2|TRBV29-1
CSVERREGYNEQFF
TGCAGCGTTGAACGGCGGGAGGGGTACAATGAGCAGTTCTTC
>few|TRBJ1-1|.|TRBV10-3
CATRRAAYNTEAFF
TGTGCCACTCGAAGGGCAGCGTATAACACTGAAGCTTTCTTT
>many|TRBJ2-5|.|TRBV12-3/TRBV12-4
CASSLGTQYF
TGTGCCAGCAGTTTAGGGACCCAGTACTTC
>.|TRBJ2-7|.|TRBV18
CASSPSRVYEQYF
TGTGCCAGCTCACCATCACGGGTCTACGAGCAGTACTTC
>many|TRBJ1-2|.|TRBV5-1
CASSFYREGYTF
TGCGCCAGCAGCTTCTACAGGGAAGGCTACACCTTC
>many|TRBJ2-1|.|TRBV5-6
CASAAQLPYNEQFF
TGTGCCAGCGCCGCCCAATTACCGTACAATGAGCAGTTCTTC
>.|TRBJ2-2|.|TRBV10-3
CAIKDTGELFF
TGTGCCATCAAGGACACCGGGGAGCTGTTTTTT
>many|TRBJ1-5|.|TRBV6-5
CASSYSNQGSNQPQHF
TGTGCCAGCAGTTACTCGAACCAGGGTAGCAATCAGCCCCAGCATTTT
>few|TRBJ2-7|.|TRBV4-3
CASSQDGTSYEQYF
TGCGCCAGCAGCCAAGACGGGACCTCCTACGAGCAGTACTTC
>.|TRBJ2-1|TRBD2|TRBV6-2/TRBV6-3
CASSPGLAGTNEQFF
TGTGCCAGCAGCCCAGGACTAGCGGGAACCAATGAGCAGTTCTTC
>few|TRBJ2-1|TRBD1|TRBV20-1
CSATHRQGRSYNEQFF
TGCAGTGCTACCCACAGACAGGGACGGTCCTACAATGAGCAGTTCTTC
>.|TRBJ1-2|TRBD1|TRBV12-3/TRBV12-4
CASSNWAGGIYGYTF
TGTGCCAGCAGTAACTGGGCAGGGGGTATCTATGGCTACACCTTC
>many|TRBJ1-3|TRBD1|TRBV12-3/TRBV12-4
CASTTQGVSGNTIYF
TGTGCCAGCACCACACAGGGGGTGTCTGGAAACACCATATATTTT
>few|TRBJ2-7|.|TRBV11-1
CASSPEPRTYEQYF
TGTGCCAGCAGCCCCGAACCGAGAACCTACGAGCAGTACTTC
>.|TRBJ2-3|.|TRBV30
CAWSVQDTQYF
TGTGCCTGGAGTGTCCAGGATACGCAGTATTTT
>few|TRBJ2-6|.|TRBV28
CASSHRYSGANVLTF
TGTGCCAGCAGTCACAGGTACTCTGGGGCCAACGTCCTGACTTTC
>.|TRBJ2-1|TRBD1|TRBV29-1
CSQSTGVAFNEQFF
TGCAGCCAATCCACAGGGGTGGCCTTCAATGAGCAGTTCTTC
>few|TRBJ1-1|.|TRBV29-1
CSVYRDQGGTEAFF
TGCAGCGTTTACCGCGATCAAGGCGGCACTGAAGCTTTCTTT
>few|TRBJ1-2|.|TRBV15
CATSRGTVNYGYTF
TGTGCCACCAGCAGAGGGACAGTAAACTATGGCTACACCTTC
>few|TRBJ1-2|TRBD1|TRBV12-3/TRBV12-4
CASSPGTASRYGYTF
TGTGCCAGCAGTCCGGGGACAGCATCCCGCTATGGCTACACCTTC
>.|TRBJ2-5|.|TRBV2
CASSRQFQETQYF
TGTGCCAGCAGTAGACAGTTCCAAGAGACCCAGTACTTC
>.|TRBJ2-2|.|TRBV7-2
CASGPQVGLRGELFF
TGTGCCAGCGGTCCCCAGGTTGGATTACGCGGGGAGCTGTTTTTT
>many|TRBJ2-5|TRBD2|TRBV5-1
CASWTSGEAETQYF
TGCGCCAGCTGGACTAGCGGGGAGGCAGAGACCCAGTACTTC
>.|TRBJ1-5|.|TRBV20-1
CSARDPIGSNQPQHF
TGCAGTGCTAGAGATCCCATTGGTAGCAATCAGCCCCAGCATTTT
>.|TRBJ1-1|.|TRBV3-1
CASSARRGIGPTEAFF
TGTGCCAGCAGCGCCCGACGGGGCATCGGTCCAACTGAAGCTTTCTTT
>few|TRBJ2-3|TRBD2|TRBV7-3
CASSLRGGRDTQYF
TGTGCCAGCAGCTTAAGGGGCGGGAGAGATACGCAGTATTTT
>few|TRBJ2-5|.|TRBV12-3/TRBV12-4
CASSLGAEGQRETQYF
TGTGCCAGCAGTTTAGGTGCGGAAGGACAGAGGGAGACCCAGTACTTC